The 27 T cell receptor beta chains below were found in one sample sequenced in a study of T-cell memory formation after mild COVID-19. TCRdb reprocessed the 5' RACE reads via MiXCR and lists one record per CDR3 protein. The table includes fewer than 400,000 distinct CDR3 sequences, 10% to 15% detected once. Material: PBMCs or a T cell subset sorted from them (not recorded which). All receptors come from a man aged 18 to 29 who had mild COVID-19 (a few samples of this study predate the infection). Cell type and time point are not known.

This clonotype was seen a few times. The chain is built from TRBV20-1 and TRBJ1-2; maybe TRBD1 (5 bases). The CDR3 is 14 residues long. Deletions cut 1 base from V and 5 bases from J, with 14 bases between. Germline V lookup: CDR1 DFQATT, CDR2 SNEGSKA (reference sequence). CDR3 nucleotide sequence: TGCAGTGCTAGAGTAGAAGGGGTGGAGTATGGCTACACCTTC. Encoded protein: CSARVEGVEYGYTF.

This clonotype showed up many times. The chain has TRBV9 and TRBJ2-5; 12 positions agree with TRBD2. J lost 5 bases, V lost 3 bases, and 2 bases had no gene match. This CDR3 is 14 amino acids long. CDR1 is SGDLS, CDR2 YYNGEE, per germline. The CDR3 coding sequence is TGTGCCAGCAGCGGTACTAGCGGGGGGGAGACCCAGTACTTC. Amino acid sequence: CASSGTSGGETQYF.

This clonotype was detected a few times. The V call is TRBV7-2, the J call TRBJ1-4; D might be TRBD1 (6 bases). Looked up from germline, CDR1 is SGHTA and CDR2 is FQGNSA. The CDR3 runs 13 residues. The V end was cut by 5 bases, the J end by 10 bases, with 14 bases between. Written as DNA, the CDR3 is TGTGCCAGCAGCCTCCCGGAGGGGGGAAAACTGTTTTTT. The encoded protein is CASSLPEGGKLFF.

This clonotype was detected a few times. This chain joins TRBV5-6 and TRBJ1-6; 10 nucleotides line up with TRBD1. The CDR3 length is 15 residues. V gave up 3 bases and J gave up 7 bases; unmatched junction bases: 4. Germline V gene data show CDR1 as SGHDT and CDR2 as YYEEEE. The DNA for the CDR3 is TGTGCCAGCAGCTGGGGGGACAGGGGAAATTCACCCCTCCACTTT. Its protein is CASSWGDRGNSPLHF.

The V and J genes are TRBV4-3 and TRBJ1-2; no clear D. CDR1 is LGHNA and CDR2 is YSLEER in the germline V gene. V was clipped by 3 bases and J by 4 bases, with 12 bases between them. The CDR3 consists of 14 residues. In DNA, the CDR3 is TGCGCCAGCAGCCAGGTTACAAACGGCTATGGCTACACCTTC. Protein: CASSQVTNGYGYTF.

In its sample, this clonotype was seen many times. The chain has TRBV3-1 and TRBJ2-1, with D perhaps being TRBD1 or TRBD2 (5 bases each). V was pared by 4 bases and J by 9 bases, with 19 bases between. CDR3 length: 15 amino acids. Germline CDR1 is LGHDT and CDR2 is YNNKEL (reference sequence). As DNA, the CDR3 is TGTGCCAGCAGCCTACGGGACGCCAGCGGTTCTGAGCAGTTCTTC. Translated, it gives CASSLRDASGSEQFF.

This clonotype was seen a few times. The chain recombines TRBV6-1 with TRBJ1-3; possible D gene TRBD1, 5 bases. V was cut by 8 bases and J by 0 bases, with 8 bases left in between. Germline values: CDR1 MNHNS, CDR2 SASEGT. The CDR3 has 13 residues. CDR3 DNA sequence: TGTGCCAGCCCCGACAGCTCTGGAAACACCATATATTTT. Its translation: CASPDSSGNTIYF.

CDR3 DNA sequence: TGTGCCAGCAGCTTAGCCGCGGGGGCTACCGGGGAGCTGTTTTTT. Protein sequence: CASSLAAGATGELFF. The rearrangement links TRBV11-1 to TRBJ2-2; D possibly corresponds to TRBD2 (7 bases). The V end lost 0 bases, the J end lost 5 bases, and 10 bases lay between the germline ends. The CDR3 runs to 15 residues. CDR1 and CDR2 (germline): SGHAT, FQDESV (reference sequence).

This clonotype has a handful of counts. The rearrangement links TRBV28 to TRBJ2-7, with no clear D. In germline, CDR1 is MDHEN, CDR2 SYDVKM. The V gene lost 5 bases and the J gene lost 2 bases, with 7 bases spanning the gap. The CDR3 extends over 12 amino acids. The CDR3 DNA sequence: TGTGCCAGCAGTGCCAAGACCTACGAGCAGTACTTC. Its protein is CASSAKTYEQYF.

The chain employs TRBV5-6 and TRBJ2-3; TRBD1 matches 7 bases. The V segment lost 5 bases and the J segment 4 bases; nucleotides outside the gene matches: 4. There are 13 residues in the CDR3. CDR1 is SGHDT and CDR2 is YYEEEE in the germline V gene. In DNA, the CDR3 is TGTGCCAGCAGGCACCAGGGGGCAGATACGCAGTATTTT. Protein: CASRHQGADTQYF.

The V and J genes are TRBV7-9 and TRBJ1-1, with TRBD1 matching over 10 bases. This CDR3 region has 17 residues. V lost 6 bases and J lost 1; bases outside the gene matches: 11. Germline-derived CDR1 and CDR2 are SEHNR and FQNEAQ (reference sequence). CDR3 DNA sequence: TGTGCCAGCAGTTCCTCCGGGACAGGGGTGACGAACACTGAAGCTTTCTTT. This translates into CASSSSGTGVTNTEAFF.

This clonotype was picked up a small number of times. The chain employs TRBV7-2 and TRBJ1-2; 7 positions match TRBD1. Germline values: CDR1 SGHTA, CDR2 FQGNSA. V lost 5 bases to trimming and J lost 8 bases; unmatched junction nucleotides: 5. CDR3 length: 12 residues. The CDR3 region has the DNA TGTGCCAGCAGCCCTGACAGGGTCGGCTACACCTTC. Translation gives CASSPDRVGYTF.

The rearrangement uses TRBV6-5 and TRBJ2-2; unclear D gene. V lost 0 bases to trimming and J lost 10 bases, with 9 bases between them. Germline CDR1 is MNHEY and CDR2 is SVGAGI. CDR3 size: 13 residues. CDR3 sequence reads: CASSYSGGSELFF. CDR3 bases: TGTGCCAGCAGTTACTCCGGCGGCTCGGAGCTGTTTTTT.

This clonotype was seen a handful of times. The CDR3 region is CASTPGPKNTEAFF. CDR3 DNA: TGTGCCAGCACCCCGGGACCGAAGAACACTGAAGCTTTCTTT. The rearrangement links TRBV7-8 to TRBJ1-1; TRBD1 is a possible D gene (5 bases). Germline assignment: CDR1 SGHVS and CDR2 FQNEAQ. V was cut by 7 bases and J by 1 base, with 13 bases left in between. There are 14 residues in the CDR3.

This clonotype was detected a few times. Here the CDR3 reads CASSLGRASTDTQYF. The CDR3 region has the DNA TGCGCCAGCAGCTTGGGACGAGCCTCCACAGATACGCAGTATTTT. The chain recombines TRBV5-1 with TRBJ2-3; D is uncertain. The CDR3 has 15 residues. V was pared by 0 bases and J by 2 bases, with 10 bases between. Germline CDR1 is SGHRS and CDR2 is YFSETQ.

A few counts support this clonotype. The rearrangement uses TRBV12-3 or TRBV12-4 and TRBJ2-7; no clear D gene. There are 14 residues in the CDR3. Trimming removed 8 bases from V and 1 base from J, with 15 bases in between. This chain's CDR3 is CASGRTDASYEQYF. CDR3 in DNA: TGTGCCAGCGGGCGGACGGACGCTTCCTACGAGCAGTACTTC.

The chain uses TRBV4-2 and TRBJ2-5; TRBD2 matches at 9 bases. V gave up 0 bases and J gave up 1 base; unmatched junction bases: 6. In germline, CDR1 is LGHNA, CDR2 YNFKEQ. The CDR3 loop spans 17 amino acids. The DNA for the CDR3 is TGTGCCAGCAGCCAAGATCTGAGCGGGGGGACCCAAGAGACCCAGTACTTC. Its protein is CASSQDLSGGTQETQYF.

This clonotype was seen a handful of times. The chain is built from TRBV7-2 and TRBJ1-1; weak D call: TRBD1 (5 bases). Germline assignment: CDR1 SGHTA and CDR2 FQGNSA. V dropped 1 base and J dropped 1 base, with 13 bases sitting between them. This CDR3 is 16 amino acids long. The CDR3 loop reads CASSLELRTSNTEAFF. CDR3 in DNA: TGTGCCAGCAGCTTAGAACTCAGGACATCGAACACTGAAGCTTTCTTT.

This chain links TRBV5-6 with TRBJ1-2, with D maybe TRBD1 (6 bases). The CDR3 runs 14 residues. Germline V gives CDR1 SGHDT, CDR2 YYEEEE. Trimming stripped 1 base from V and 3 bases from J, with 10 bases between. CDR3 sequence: CASSLLEGDYGYTF. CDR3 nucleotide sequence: TGTGCCAGCAGCTTGCTTGAGGGGGACTATGGCTACACCTTC.

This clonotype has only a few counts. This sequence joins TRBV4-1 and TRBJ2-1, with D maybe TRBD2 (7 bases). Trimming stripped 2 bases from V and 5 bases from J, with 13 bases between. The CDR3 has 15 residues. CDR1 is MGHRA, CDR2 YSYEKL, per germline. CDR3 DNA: TGCGCCAGCAGCCAATGGGTCGGGGGGCACAATGAGCAGTTCTTC. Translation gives CASSQWVGGHNEQFF.

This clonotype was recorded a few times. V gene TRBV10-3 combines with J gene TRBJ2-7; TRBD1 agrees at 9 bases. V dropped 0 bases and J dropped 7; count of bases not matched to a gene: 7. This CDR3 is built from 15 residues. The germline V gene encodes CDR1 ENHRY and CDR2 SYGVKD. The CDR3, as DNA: TGTGCCATCAGTGAGTCGGACCTGACAGGGGGGGAGCAGTACGTC. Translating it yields CAISESDLTGGEQYV.

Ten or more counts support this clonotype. The CDR3 DNA reads as TGTGCCAGCAGCTCCAATTCACCCCTCCACTTT. The encoded protein is CASSSNSPLHF. The V call is TRBV7-9, the J call TRBJ1-6; D call uncertain. CDR3 length equals 11 residues. CDR1 is SEHNR, CDR2 FQNEAQ, per germline (reference sequence). Between the trimmed V and J ends, which lost 4 bases and 7 bases, there was a span of 2 bases.

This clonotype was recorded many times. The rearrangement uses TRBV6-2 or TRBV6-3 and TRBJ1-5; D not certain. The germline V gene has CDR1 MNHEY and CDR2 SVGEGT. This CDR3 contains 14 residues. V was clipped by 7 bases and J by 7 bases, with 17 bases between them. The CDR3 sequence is CASTTVPFSQPQHF. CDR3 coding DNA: TGTGCCAGCACCACGGTCCCGTTTTCGCAGCCCCAGCATTTT.

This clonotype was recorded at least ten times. The CDR3 bases are TGCAGCTCCGGGACAGGGGTCGGTCAGCCCCAGCATTTT. Translation gives CSSGTGVGQPQHF. This chain joins TRBV29-1 and TRBJ1-5; 10 nucleotides line up with TRBD1. Unmatched junction bases numbered 7, after V lost 8 bases and J lost 6 bases. This CDR3 contains 13 residues. Looked up from germline, CDR1 is SQVTM and CDR2 is ANQGSEA.

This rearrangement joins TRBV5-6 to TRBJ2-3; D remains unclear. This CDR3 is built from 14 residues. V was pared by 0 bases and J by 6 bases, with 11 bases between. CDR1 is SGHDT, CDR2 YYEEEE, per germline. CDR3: CASSLDHRIDTQYF. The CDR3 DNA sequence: TGTGCCAGCAGCTTGGATCACCGCATCGATACGCAGTATTTT.

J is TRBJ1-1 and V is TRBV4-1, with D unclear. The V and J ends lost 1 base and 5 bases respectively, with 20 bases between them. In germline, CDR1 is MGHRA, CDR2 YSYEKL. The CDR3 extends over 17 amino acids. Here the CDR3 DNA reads TGCGCCAGCAGCCAAGGGGCTGGGCTCGGGCCAAAAACTGAAGCTTTCTTT. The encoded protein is CASSQGAGLGPKTEAFF.

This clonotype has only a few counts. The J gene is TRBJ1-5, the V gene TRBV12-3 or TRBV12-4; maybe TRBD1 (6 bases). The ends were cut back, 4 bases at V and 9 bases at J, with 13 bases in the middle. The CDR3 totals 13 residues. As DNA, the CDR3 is TGTGCCAGCAGTTGGACAGCGAACCGGCCCCAGCATTTT. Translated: CASSWTANRPQHF.